The 12 T cell receptor beta chains in this list originate from one sample, sequenced in a study of T cells expressing NK-cell markers. From the 5' RACE reads, TCRdb lists one entry per CDR3 protein and no DNA. Across some 600,000 distinct CDR3 sequences, the top ten clones capture less than 4.5% of the sample. Sample: blood T cells: a sorted CD56 or NKG2C T cell subset, CD4+ or CD8+ T cells, or bulk PBMC T cells (not recorded which). These receptors were obtained from a man younger than 35 in good health.

The rearrangement joins TRBV5-1 to TRBJ2-2; TCRdb's D gene call, TRBD1, goes unchecked for lack of DNA. The CDR3 has 16 amino acids. Germline assignment: CDR1 SGHRS and CDR2 YFSETQ. CDR3 loop: CASSLAGGRDTGELFF.

V is TRBV6-5 and J is TRBJ2-3; TCRdb calls TRBD2, which cannot be checked without DNA. CDR1 is MNHEY and CDR2 is SVGAGI in the germline V gene. The CDR3 runs 16 residues. The CDR3 is CASSYAGAALADTQYF.

The chain is built from TRBV2 and TRBJ1-5; TCRdb's D gene call, TRBD1, goes unchecked for lack of DNA. The CDR3 has 17 residues. Germline values: CDR1 SNHLY, CDR2 FYNNEI. The CDR3 region is CASSAGTGGGIGQPQHF.

The chain combines TRBV3-1 with TRBJ1-1. Germline CDR1 reads LGHDT; CDR2 reads YNNKEL (reference sequence). This CDR3 has 14 amino acids. CDR3 sequence reads: CASSQDGGGLSAFF.

The chain is built from TRBV18 and TRBJ2-4. The CDR3 runs to 13 residues. Germline assignment: CDR1 KGHSH and CDR2 LQKENI. CDR3 amino acids: CASSPNGKNIQYF.

The chain recombines TRBV6-5 with TRBJ2-7; TCRdb reports TRBD1, a call that lacks DNA to check it against. The germline CDR1 and CDR2 sequences are MNHEY and SVGAGI. CDR3 size: 15 residues. The CDR3 sequence: CASSYYRQERGEQYF.

The chain uses TRBV15 and TRBJ2-1; TCRdb's assignment of TRBD1 cannot be checked, as there is no DNA. The CDR3 contains 15 residues. Per the germline V gene, CDR1 is LNHNV and CDR2 is YYDKDF (reference sequence). CDR3 sequence: CATSRDLGGRNEQFF.

This chain connects TRBV6-2 or TRBV6-3 to TRBJ1-1; TCRdb picks TRBD1, but there is no DNA to check that call. This CDR3 has 16 residues. Germline-derived CDR1 and CDR2 are MNHEY and SVGEGT. The chain's CDR3 is CASTPFQDPQNTEAFF.

The chain recombines TRBV14 with TRBJ1-1; the D call from TCRdb, TRBD1, cannot be confirmed without DNA. From germline, CDR1 is SGHDN and CDR2 FVKESK. This CDR3 is built from 15 residues. CDR3 in amino acids: CASSQTRTGPTEAFF.

The chain is built from TRBV25-1 and TRBJ2-7; TCRdb lists TRBD1, though no DNA is available to test this call. CDR1 is MGHDK and CDR2 is SYGVNS in the germline V gene. The CDR3 is 14 residues long. The CDR3 reads CASSEYARGYEQYF.

CDR3 sequence: CSAVGSSGTYNEQFF. The chain employs TRBV20-1 and TRBJ2-1; the TCRdb call, TRBD2, lacks DNA for checking. This CDR3 is 15 amino acids long. The germline gives CDR1 DFQATT, CDR2 SNEGSKA (reference sequence).

The V and J genes are TRBV29-1 and TRBJ2-1; TCRdb proposes TRBD1, but this gene call is untestable without DNA. CDR3 length: 13 amino acids. Germline lookup yields CDR1 SQVTM and CDR2 ANQGSEA. The CDR3 sequence is CSANGGVEYEQFF.